A selection of T cell receptor beta chains follows, all from one sample in a study of cytomegalovirus exposure and HLA in healthy donors. Generated by immunoSEQ multiplex PCR, the TCRdb table keeps only in-frame clones and is missing some. The sample has some 190,000 clones; around 77% are singletons. The specimen sequenced was PBMCs. The receptors come from a woman younger than 35 in good health and CMV-seronegative. Both conserved end residues are part of each CDR3. The D gene is left open where the match is weak. Not all rows give a size; the values are once, few, many and, for expanded clones, a class.

D,V,size,J,DNA,CDR3
TRBD2,TRBV28,NA,TRBJ2-1,TGTGCCAGCAGTCCCCGGACTAGCGGGAGGAATGAGCAGTTCTTC,CASSPRTSGRNEQFF
NA,TRBV6-5,NA,TRBJ1-1,TGTGCCAGCAGTTACTCGATTCGCGGGGAAACTGAAGCTTTCTTT,CASSYSIRGETEAFF
TRBD2,TRBV6-1,NA,TRBJ2-7,TGTGCCAGCAGTGGGTCTAGCGGGGCTTACGAGCAGTACTTC,CASSGSSGAYEQYF
NA,TRBV27,NA,TRBJ2-7,TGTGCCAGCAGTTTCAAAACTAGCCCGGCCTACGAGCAGTGCTTC,CASSFKTSPAYEQCF
NA,TRBV11-3,NA,TRBJ1-3,TGTGCCAGCAGCTACTCCTCTGGAAACACCATATATTTT,CASSYSSGNTIYF
TRBD1,TRBV29-1,once,TRBJ2-7,TGCAGCGTTGGAACAGGGGGCTTGTACGAGCAGTACTTC,CSVGTGGLYEQYF
NA,TRBV4-3,NA,TRBJ2-7,TGCGCCAGCAGCCAAGATCCCCCAGGCTACGAGCAGTGCTTC,CASSQDPPGYEQCF
NA,TRBV10-3,NA,TRBJ1-3,TGTGCCATCAGTGAGTCAGTAGTAGGAGGCTCTGGAAACACCATATATTTT,CAISESVVGGSGNTIYF
TRBD1,TRBV27,NA,TRBJ1-1,TGTGCCGCGGAGGGCAGGGGGCGCCGTACTGAAGCTTTCTTT,CAAEGRGRRTEAFF
NA,TRBV27,NA,TRBJ2-7,TGTGCCAGCAGTTTCCTGGGACTGTCCTACGAGCAGTACTTC,CASSFLGLSYEQYF
NA,TRBV18,NA,TRBJ1-1,TGTGCCAGCTCACTCCCGGGACACCCGAACACTGAAGCTTTCTTT,CASSLPGHPNTEAFF
TRBD1,TRBV18,NA,TRBJ1-6,TGTGCCAGCTCTAACAGGGGTGATAATTCACCCCTCCACTTT,CASSNRGDNSPLHF
NA,TRBV4-3,NA,TRBJ1-5,TGCGCCAGCAGCCAAGATCGGGTGGAGGCCCAGCATTTT,CASSQDRVEAQHF
NA,TRBV7-9,NA,TRBJ1-6,TGTGCCAGCAGCTTAAACCCAGGGGCTAATAATTCACCCCTCCACTTT,CASSLNPGANNSPLHF
NA,TRBV4-1,NA,TRBJ2-7,TGCGCCAGCAGCCAGAGGGGGACGGCCGCCTACGAGCAGTACTTC,CASSQRGTAAYEQYF
NA,TRBV5-8,NA,TRBJ1-2,TGTGCCAGCAGCTTGTTGAGTCAGGTCTGGGGCTACACCTTC,CASSLLSQVWGYTF
TRBD1,TRBV6-5,NA,TRBJ2-3,TGTGCCAGCAGGCCGGACAGGGCTGGCACAGATACGCAGTATTTT,CASRPDRAGTDTQYF
TRBD1,TRBV10-3,NA,TRBJ1-6,TGTGCCATCAGTGAGGGGACAGGGAGGTCACCCCTCCACTTT,CAISEGTGRSPLHF
NA,TRBV5-1,NA,TRBJ2-1,TGCGCCAGCAGCTTCCGAGAAAGCGCTTACAATGAGCAGTTCTTC,CASSFRESAYNEQFF
TRBD2,TRBV4-2,NA,TRBJ2-7,TGTGCCAGCAGCCAAGAGGTTGCTAGCGGGGGCTACGAGCAGTACTTC,CASSQEVASGGYEQYF
TRBD2,TRBV7-8,once,TRBJ2-1,TGTGCCAGCAGCTCGACTAGCGCCCAAACGAATGAGCAGTTCTTC,CASSSTSAQTNEQFF
TRBD2,TRBV18,NA,TRBJ2-7,TGTGCCAGCTCACCAGGGGCTAGCGGGGCACTCTCCTACGAGCAGTACTTC,CASSPGASGALSYEQYF
NA,TRBV18,NA,TRBJ1-5,TGTGCCAGCTCATCCGGACAAGGCAATCAGCCCCAGCATTTT,CASSSGQGNQPQHF
TRBD2,TRBV19,NA,TRBJ2-5,TGTGCCAGTAGTATTGGACTAGGAGTAGTGGTGGAGACCCAGTACTTC,CASSIGLGVVVETQYF
NA,TRBV4-1,NA,TRBJ2-7,TGCGCCAGCAGCCAAGCGGGGGACTTCGACGAGCAGTACTTC,CASSQAGDFDEQYF
NA,TRBV29-1,NA,TRBJ2-3,TGCAGCGTTCAGGGGCTACCCACAGATACGCAGTATTTT,CSVQGLPTDTQYF
NA,TRBV7-2,NA,TRBJ1-4,TGTGCCAGCAGTTTCCAAAACGGGGGGCAGGGTGAAAAACTGTTTTTT,CASSFQNGGQGEKLFF
TRBD1,TRBV6-1,NA,TRBJ1-5,TGTGCCAGCAGTGGACAGGGAGGCAATCAGCCCCAGCATTTT,CASSGQGGNQPQHF
TRBD2,TRBV7-2,NA,TRBJ2-7,TGTGCCAGCAGCTCCCTAACTAGCGGGAGGGCCGAGCAGTACTTC,CASSSLTSGRAEQYF
TRBD1,TRBV7-3,NA,TRBJ1-6,TGTGCCAGCAGCTTGGGGGACAGGGGATCACCCCTCCACTTT,CASSLGDRGSPLHF
NA,TRBV29-1,once,TRBJ2-2,TGCAGCGCAGCACGGGACACCGGGGAGCTGTTTTTT,CSAARDTGELFF
TRBD2,TRBV11-3,NA,TRBJ2-2,TGTGCCAGCAGCCCATCCAGCGGGAGCGACGGGGAGCTGTTTTTT,CASSPSSGSDGELFF
NA,TRBV5-4,once,TRBJ1-6,TGTGCCAGCAGCTTGCCCGGGGGTAGGAATTCACCCCTCCACTTT,CASSLPGGRNSPLHF
NA,TRBV6-1,few,TRBJ1-4,TGTGCCAGCAGTGAACCGGGATTTAATGAAAAACTGTTTTTT,CASSEPGFNEKLFF
NA,TRBV27,once,TRBJ1-1,TGTGCCAGCAAAAAGGGACAAAACACTGAAGCTTTCTTT,CASKKGQNTEAFF
NA,TRBV12-2,NA,TRBJ1-3,TGTGCAAGTCGATTCGGGGGGTCCCTCTCTGGAAACACCATATATTTT,CASRFGGSLSGNTIYF
TRBD1,TRBV14,few,TRBJ2-1,TGTGCCAGCAGTCTAAACAGGGGTAATGAGCAGTTCTTC,CASSLNRGNEQFF
TRBD2,TRBV5-1,NA,TRBJ2-5,TGCGCCAGCAGGGGACTAGCGGGAGCCTCAGGGGAGACCCAGTACTTC,CASRGLAGASGETQYF
TRBD1,TRBV4-1,NA,TRBJ2-7,TGCGCCAGCAGCCAAGGCTGGGACAGACCCTACGAGCAGTACTTC,CASSQGWDRPYEQYF
TRBD1,TRBV28,NA,TRBJ2-3,TGTGCCAGCAGTTCATCCTGGACAGGGCGGGGAGATACGCAGTATTTT,CASSSSWTGRGDTQYF
TRBD1,TRBV6-5,NA,TRBJ2-1,TGTGCCAGCAGTTACGGGACAGGTTGGAATGAGCAGTTCTTC,CASSYGTGWNEQFF
TRBD2,TRBV9,NA,TRBJ2-2,TGTGCCAGCAGCGCTAGCGGGGGCCGGGAGCTGTTTTTT,CASSASGGRELFF
TRBD1,TRBV7-9,NA,TRBJ2-2,TGTGCCAGCAGAGGTTTATCGGACAGGGGACCATCGAACACCGGGGAGCTGTTTTTT,CASRGLSDRGPSNTGELFF
TRBD1,TRBV5-4,few,TRBJ1-5,TGTGCCAGCAGCTTGACCGTTGCAGGGGGCTCAGGCAATCAGCCCCAGCATTTT,CASSLTVAGGSGNQPQHF
TRBD2,TRBV6-4,NA,TRBJ2-3,TGTGCCAGCAGTGGCCAAGGTTGGGCGGCGGGAGGCCGGGTAGATACGCAGTATTTT,CASSGQGWAAGGRVDTQYF
TRBD1,TRBV28,NA,TRBJ2-7,TGTGCCAGCAGCCCGACAGGGGGGTCCTACGAGCAGTACTTC,CASSPTGGSYEQYF
TRBD1,TRBV5-1,NA,TRBJ1-5,TGCGCCAGCAGCGAAACCACAGGGGGAGACAATCAGCCCCAGCATTTT,CASSETTGGDNQPQHF
NA,TRBV11-2,NA,TRBJ1-1,TGTGCCAGCAGCTTAGGTTTTGGTAGACTTGAAGCTTTCTTT,CASSLGFGRLEAFF
NA,TRBV5-1,NA,TRBJ1-5,TGCGCCAGCAGGCAAGGTCGCGAGGGTACCTCGGGCCAGCCCCAGCATTTT,CASRQGREGTSGQPQHF
TRBD2,TRBV6-4,NA,TRBJ2-1,TGTGCCAGCAGTGAAATAGCGGGGTCCTACAATGAGCAGTTCTTC,CASSEIAGSYNEQFF
TRBD1,TRBV5-1,NA,TRBJ2-1,TGCGCCAGCAGCTTGGAAGTAACAGGGGGTAATGAGCAGTTCTTC,CASSLEVTGGNEQFF
TRBD2,TRBV10-3,NA,TRBJ2-3,TGTGCCATCAGACGGGAGGCCCGCCTTGATACGCAGTATTTT,CAIRREARLDTQYF
TRBD1,TRBV18,NA,TRBJ2-3,TGTGCCAGCTCACGGGACAGGGGTCCTCCAGATACGCAGTATTTT,CASSRDRGPPDTQYF
NA,TRBV4-1,NA,TRBJ1-5,TGCGCCAGCAGGGATACAGGACGGAATCAGCCCCAGCATTTT,CASRDTGRNQPQHF